A single T cell receptor beta chain is shown here with its context. These data are taken from a study of blood T cell repertoires in COVID-19. Study-level background: Sources were T cells, B-cell-depleted T cells, or PBMCs; the material itself was cDNA or gDNA.

The repertoire was sequenced with immunoSEQ multiplex PCR; TCRdb's copy has only in-frame clones and lacks some. The table records about 230,000 clones, 70% to 90% of them present only once. Seattle patients were enrolled while actively infected and followed longitudinally. Germline-derived CDR1 and CDR2 are SGHTA and FQGNSA. This CDR3 has 16 amino acids. Trimming cost V 1 base and J 5 bases, with 15 bases left between them. Sequencing input: peripheral blood. This TCR derives from a man aged 30 to 39 with COVID-19, enrolled during active disease. This chain uses TRBV7-2 with TRBJ2-1; tentative D call: TRBD2 (5 bases). CDR3 bases: TGTGCCAGCAGCTTAGATGGGCTAGTCGGGAACAATGAGCAGTTCTTC. It codes for CASSLDGLVGNNEQFF.